This T cell receptor beta chain was profiled in a study of blood T cell repertoires in COVID-19. TCRdb's copy holds only in-frame clones and misses some; the assay was immunoSEQ multiplex PCR. The sample comprises over 250,000 clones, more than 70% of which are singletons, and roughly 5.2% rests with the top ten. CDR1 is SGHTA and CDR2 is FQGNSA in the germline V gene. This CDR3 region has 15 residues. The germline V and J ends were trimmed by 3 bases and 5 bases, with 11 bases remaining between them. This clone has a handful of counts. This sequence joins TRBV7-2 and TRBJ1-6, with D unclear. The receptor was derived from a woman in her 30s who had recovered from COVID-19. Sequenced input: PBMCs or T cells enriched from blood (not recorded which). The DNA for the CDR3 is TGTGCCAGCAGCTTCCGGGCTAGCAATAATTCACCCCTCCACTTT. Its protein is CASSFRASNNSPLHF.